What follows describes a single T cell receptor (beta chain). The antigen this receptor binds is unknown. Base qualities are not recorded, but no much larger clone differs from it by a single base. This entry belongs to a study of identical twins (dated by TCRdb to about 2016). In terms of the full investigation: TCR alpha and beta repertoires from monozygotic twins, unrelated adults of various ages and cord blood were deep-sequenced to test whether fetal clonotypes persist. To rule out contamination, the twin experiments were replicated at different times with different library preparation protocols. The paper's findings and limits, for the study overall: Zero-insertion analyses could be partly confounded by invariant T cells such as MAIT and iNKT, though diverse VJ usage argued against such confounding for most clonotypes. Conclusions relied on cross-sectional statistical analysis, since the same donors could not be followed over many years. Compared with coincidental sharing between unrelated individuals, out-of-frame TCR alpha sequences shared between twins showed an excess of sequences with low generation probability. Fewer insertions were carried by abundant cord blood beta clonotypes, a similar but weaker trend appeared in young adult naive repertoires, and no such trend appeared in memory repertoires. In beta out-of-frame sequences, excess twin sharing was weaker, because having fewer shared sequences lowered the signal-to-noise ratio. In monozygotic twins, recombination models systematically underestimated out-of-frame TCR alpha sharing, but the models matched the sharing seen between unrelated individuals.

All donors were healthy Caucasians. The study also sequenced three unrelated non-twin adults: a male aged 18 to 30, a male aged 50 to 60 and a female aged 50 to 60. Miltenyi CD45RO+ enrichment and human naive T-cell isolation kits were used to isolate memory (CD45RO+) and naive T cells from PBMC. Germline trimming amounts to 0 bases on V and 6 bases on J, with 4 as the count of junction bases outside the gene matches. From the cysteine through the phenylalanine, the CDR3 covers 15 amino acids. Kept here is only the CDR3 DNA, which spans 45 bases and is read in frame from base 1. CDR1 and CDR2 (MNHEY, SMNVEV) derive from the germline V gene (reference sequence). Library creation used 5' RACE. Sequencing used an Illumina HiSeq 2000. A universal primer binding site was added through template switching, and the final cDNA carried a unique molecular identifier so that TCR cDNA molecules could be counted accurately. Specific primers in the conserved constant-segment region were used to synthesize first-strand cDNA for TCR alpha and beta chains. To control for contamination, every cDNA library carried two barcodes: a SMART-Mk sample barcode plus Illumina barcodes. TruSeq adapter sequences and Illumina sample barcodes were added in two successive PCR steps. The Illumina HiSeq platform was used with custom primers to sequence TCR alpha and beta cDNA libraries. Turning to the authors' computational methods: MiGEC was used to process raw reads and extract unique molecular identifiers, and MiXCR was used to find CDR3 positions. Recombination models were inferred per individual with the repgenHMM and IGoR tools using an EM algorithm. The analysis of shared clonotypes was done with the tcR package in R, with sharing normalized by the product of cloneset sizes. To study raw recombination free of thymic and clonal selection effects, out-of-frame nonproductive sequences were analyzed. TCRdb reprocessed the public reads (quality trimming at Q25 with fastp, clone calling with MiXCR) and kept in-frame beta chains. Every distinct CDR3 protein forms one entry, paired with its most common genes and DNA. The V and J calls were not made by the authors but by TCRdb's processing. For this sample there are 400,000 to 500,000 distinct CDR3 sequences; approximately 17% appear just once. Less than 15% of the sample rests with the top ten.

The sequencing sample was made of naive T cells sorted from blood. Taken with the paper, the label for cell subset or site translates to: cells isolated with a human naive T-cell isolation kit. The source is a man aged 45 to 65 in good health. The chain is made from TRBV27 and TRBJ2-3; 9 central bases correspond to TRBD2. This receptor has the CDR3 CASSLSAGGHDTQYF. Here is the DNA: TGTGCCAGCAGTTTATCGGCGGGGGGGCATGATACGCAGTATTTT.